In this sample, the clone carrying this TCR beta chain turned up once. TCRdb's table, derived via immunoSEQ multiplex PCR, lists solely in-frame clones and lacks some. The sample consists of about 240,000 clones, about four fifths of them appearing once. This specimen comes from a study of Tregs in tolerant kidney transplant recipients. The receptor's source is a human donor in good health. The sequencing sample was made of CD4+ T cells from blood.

CDR3 nucleotide sequence: TGTGCCAGCAGAGGAGGGATAGGCTCACCCCTCCACTTT. Its translation is CASRGGIGSPLHF. This chain joins TRBV6-5 and TRBJ1-6; no clear D gene. The length of the CDR3 is 13 residues. Germline V gene data show CDR1 as MNHEY and CDR2 as SVGAGI. V lost 6 bases to trimming and J lost 10 bases, with 13 bases between them.